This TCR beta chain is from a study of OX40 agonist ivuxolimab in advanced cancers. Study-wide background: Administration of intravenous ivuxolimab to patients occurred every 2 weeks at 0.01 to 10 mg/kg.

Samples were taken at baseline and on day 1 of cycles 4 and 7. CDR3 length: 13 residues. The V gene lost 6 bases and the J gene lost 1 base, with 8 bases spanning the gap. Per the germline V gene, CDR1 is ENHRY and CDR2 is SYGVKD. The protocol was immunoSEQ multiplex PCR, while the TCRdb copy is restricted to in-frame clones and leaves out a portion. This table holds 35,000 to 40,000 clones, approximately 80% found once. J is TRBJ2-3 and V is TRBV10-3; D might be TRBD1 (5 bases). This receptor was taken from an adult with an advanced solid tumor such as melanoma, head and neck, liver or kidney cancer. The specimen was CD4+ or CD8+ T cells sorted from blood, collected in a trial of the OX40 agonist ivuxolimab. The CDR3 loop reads CAIRGLGTDTQYF. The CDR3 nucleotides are TGTGCCATCAGGGGGCTGGGCACAGATACGCAGTATTTT.